This T cell receptor (beta chain) came from a study of blood T cells in healthy people across ages. V was trimmed by 6 bases and J by 9 bases, leaving 15 bases between them. Germline assignment: CDR1 MNHEY and CDR2 SMNVEV (reference sequence). The CDR3 has 14 residues. Alongside a J-beta primer mix, a sample-barcoded 5' primer served in a second PCR lasting about 7 to 12 cycles. TCRdb used MiXCR to reprocess the 5' RACE reads, holding one entry per CDR3 protein. This table holds about 730,000 distinct CDR3 sequences, 43% found once. A word on this clonotype: Its specificity is unknown.

Study conclusions and caveats: Age showed a roughly linear inverse relationship with TCR beta diversity per million T cells.

The authors drew 7.5 to 10 milliliters of peripheral blood from each donor. This chain links TRBV27 with TRBJ1-6, with D hard to call. This clonotype was obtained from a woman aged 55-70 years in good health. The source material was blood. The DNA for the CDR3 is TGTGCCAGCAGCCGACCGGGCCGCATTTCACCCCTCCACTTT. It is translated as CASSRPGRISPLHF.